These 13 T cell receptor beta chains were all obtained from the same sample, sequenced in a study of patients and donors after allogeneic stem cell transplantation. TCRdb ran MiXCR on the RT-PCR reads and lists one entry per CDR3 protein. The table has more than 850,000 distinct CDR3 sequences, about a sixth seen once. The specimen was blood, either unsorted or a sorted T cell fraction (not recorded which). All receptors derive from a human donor who was either an allogeneic HSCT recipient or a stem cell or donor lymphocyte infusion donor (not recorded which). It is not recorded whose cells these are; they may come from a transplant donor.

This clonotype was found a few times. The chain uses TRBV5-5 and TRBJ1-1; the D is unclear. Trimming removed 4 bases from V and 1 base from J, with 11 bases in between. Per the germline V gene, CDR1 is SGHKS and CDR2 is YYEKEE (reference sequence). There are 14 residues in the CDR3. CDR3 sequence reads: CASSPVPGNTEAFF. The CDR3 region has the DNA TGTGCCAGCAGCCCTGTCCCGGGGAACACTGAAGCTTTCTTT.

The chain combines TRBV21-1 with TRBJ2-2. TRBV21-1 is a listed pseudogene. The CDR3 loop spans 16 amino acids. The CDR3 coding sequence is TGTGCCAGCAGCAACCACCCTACCCTGAACACCGGGGAGCTGTTTTTT. It translates to CASSNHPTLNTGELFF.

The chain couples TRBV20-1 to TRBJ2-6, with a tentative D call TRBD1 (7 bases). The CDR3 consists of 16 residues. Germline V gene sequence: CDR1 DFQATT, CDR2 SNEGSKA (reference sequence). Trimming pared 3 bases from V and 0 bases from J, leaving 12 bases between. CDR3 amino acids: CSASNQGGSGANVLTF. For the CDR3, the DNA is TGCAGTGCTAGTAATCAGGGGGGCTCTGGGGCCAACGTCCTGACTTTC.

The chain has TRBV24-1 and TRBJ2-6; D uncertain. Germline V lookup: CDR1 KGHDR, CDR2 SFDVKD. V lost 6 bases to trimming and J lost 0 bases, with 8 bases between them. The CDR3 runs to 15 residues. As DNA, the CDR3 is TGTGCCACCAGTTCTGCCCACTCTGGGGCCAACGTCCTGACTTTC. Protein: CATSSAHSGANVLTF.

This clonotype occurred a few times. The chain combines TRBV6-1 with TRBJ1-5; D remains ambiguous. The CDR3 is made up of 15 amino acids. The V end was cut by 7 bases, the J end by 0 bases, with 13 bases between. Per the germline V gene, CDR1 is MNHNS and CDR2 is SASEGT. DNA of the CDR3: TGTGCCAGCATCCCAGAGTGGTTTAGCAATCAGCCCCAGCATTTT. Its protein is CASIPEWFSNQPQHF.

This clonotype occurred a few times. The rearrangement joins TRBV20-1 to TRBJ2-7; D remains unclear. CDR3 length equals 12 residues. The V gene's germline CDR1 is DFQATT and CDR2 SNEGSKA (reference sequence). Trimming took off 3 bases at V and 3 bases at J, with 9 bases between the two ends. CDR3 sequence (DNA): TGCAGTGCTAGCTTTACAAGCTACGAGCAGTACTTC. It codes for CSASFTSYEQYF.

The J gene is TRBJ1-6, the V gene TRBV5-1; D gene unclear. There are 15 residues in the CDR3. V shed 0 bases and J shed 10 bases, with 14 bases lying between them. The germline V gene has CDR1 SGHRS and CDR2 YFSETQ. Here the CDR3 reads CASSLELPGGSPLHF. CDR3 nucleotides: TGCGCCAGCAGCTTGGAACTTCCCGGCGGCTCACCCCTCCACTTT.

This clonotype occurred a few times. The chain uses TRBV7-3 and TRBJ1-2; tentatively, D is TRBD1 (5 bases). There are 13 residues in the CDR3. Per the germline V gene, CDR1 is SGHTA and CDR2 is FQGTGA. Trimming took off 5 bases at V and 7 bases at J, with 14 bases between the two ends. The CDR3 reads CASSPTGRGGYTF. CDR3 DNA sequence: TGTGCCAGCAGCCCGACCGGGAGGGGTGGCTACACCTTC.

This clonotype was picked up many times. The genes are TRBV7-9 and TRBJ2-1, with D perhaps TRBD1 (6 bases). This CDR3 is built from 14 residues. In germline, CDR1 is SEHNR, CDR2 FQNEAQ (reference sequence). V was clipped by 5 bases and J by 8 bases, with 16 bases between them. Here the CDR3 reads CASSPRTVAHEQFF. The CDR3 region has the DNA TGTGCCAGCAGCCCCCGGACAGTAGCTCATGAGCAGTTCTTC.

The chain carries TRBV5-1 and TRBJ2-5; 8 nucleotides align to TRBD2. The V and J ends lost 6 bases and 5 bases, in that order; junction bases with no gene match: 9. Germline CDR1 is SGHRS and CDR2 is YFSETQ. The CDR3 totals 14 residues. CDR3 in amino acids: CASTEPGGGETQYF. The CDR3 coding sequence is TGCGCCAGCACCGAGCCGGGAGGGGGTGAGACCCAGTACTTC.

The sample holds many counts of this clonotype. The gene calls are TRBV12-3 or TRBV12-4 and TRBJ1-2; D gene uncertain. This CDR3 is 12 amino acids long. Trimming took 2 bases from V and 5 from J, leaving 6 bases between them. The CDR3 DNA is TGTGCCAGCAGTTTAAGTCTATATGGCTACACCTTC. Protein sequence: CASSLSLYGYTF.

J is TRBJ2-7 and V is TRBV4-3, with 8 bases matching TRBD2. V was pared by 0 bases and J by 3 bases, with 13 bases of the junction left unmatched. The CDR3 covers 18 residues. Germline V gene lookup returns CDR1 LGHNA and CDR2 YSLEER. The CDR3, as DNA: TGCGCCAGCAGCCAAGACAGATCGGGCGGGGGGTCGTTCTACGAGCAGTACTTC. Amino acids: CASSQDRSGGGSFYEQYF.

This clonotype was seen many times. The rearrangement joins TRBV5-1 to TRBJ2-5; TRBD1 matches 7 bases. The germline CDR1 and CDR2 sequences are SGHRS and YFSETQ. This CDR3 contains 15 residues. Trimming cost V 4 bases and J 4 bases; bases outside gene matches: 10. CDR3 residues: CASSQATGPVETQYF. The CDR3 DNA sequence: TGCGCCAGCAGCCAAGCGACAGGGCCTGTAGAGACCCAGTACTTC. Looking up the rest from reference TRBV5-1 and TRBJ2-5 gives the full variable domain: KAGVTQTPRYLIKTRGQQVTLSCSPISGHRSVSWYQQTPGQGLQFLFEYFSETQRNKGNFPGRFSGRQFSNSRSEMNVSTLELGDSALYLCASSQATGPVETQYFGPGTRLLVL.